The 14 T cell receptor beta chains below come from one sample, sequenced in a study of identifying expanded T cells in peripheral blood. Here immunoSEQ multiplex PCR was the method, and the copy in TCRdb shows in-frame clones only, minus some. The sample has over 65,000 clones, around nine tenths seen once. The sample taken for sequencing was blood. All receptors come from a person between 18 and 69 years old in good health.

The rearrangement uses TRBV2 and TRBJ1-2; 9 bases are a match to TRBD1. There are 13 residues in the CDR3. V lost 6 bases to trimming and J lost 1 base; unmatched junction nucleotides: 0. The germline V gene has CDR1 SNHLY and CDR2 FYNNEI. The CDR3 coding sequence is TGTGCCAGCAGGGACAGGGGTAACTATGGCTACACCTTC. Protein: CASRDRGNYGYTF.

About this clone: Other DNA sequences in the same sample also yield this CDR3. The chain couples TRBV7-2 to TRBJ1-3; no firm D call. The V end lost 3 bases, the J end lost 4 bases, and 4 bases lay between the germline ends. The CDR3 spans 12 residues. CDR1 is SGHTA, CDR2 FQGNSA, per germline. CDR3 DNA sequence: TGTGCCAGCAGCTTGTCCGGAAACACCATATATTTT. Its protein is CASSLSGNTIYF.

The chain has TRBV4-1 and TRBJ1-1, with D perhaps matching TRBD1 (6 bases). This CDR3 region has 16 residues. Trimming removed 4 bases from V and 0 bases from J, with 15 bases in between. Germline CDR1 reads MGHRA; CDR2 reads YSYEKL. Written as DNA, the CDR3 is TGCGCCAGCAGCCCCCGACAGGCTCTAATGAACACTGAAGCTTTCTTT. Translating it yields CASSPRQALMNTEAFF.

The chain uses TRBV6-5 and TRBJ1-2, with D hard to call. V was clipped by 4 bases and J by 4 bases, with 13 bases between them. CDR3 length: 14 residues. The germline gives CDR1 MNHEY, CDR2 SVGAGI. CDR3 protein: CASSSRSVGYGYTF. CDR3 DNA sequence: TGTGCCAGCAGTTCCCGGTCAGTTGGCTATGGCTACACCTTC.

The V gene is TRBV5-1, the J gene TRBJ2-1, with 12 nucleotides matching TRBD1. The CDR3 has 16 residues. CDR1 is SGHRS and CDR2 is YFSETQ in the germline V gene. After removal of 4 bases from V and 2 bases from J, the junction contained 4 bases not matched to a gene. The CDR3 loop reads CASSPGTGGAYNEQFF. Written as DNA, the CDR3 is TGCGCCAGCAGCCCGGGGACAGGGGGCGCCTACAATGAGCAGTTCTTC.

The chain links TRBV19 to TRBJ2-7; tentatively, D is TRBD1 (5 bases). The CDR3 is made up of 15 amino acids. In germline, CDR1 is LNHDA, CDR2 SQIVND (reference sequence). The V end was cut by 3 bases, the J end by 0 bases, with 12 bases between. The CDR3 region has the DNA TGTGCCAGTAGTATGGGCAGGGTTAGCTCCTACGAGCAGTACTTC. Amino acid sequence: CASSMGRVSSYEQYF.

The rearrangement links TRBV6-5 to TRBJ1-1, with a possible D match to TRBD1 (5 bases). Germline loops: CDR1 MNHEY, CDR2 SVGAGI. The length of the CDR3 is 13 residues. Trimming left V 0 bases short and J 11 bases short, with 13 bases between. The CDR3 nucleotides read TGTGCCAGCAGTTACTCCCTAGGGGATAGGGCTTTCTTT. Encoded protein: CASSYSLGDRAFF.

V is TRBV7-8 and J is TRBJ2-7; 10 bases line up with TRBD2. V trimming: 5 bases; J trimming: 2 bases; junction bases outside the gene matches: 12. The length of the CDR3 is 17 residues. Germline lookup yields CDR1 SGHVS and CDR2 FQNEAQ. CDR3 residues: CASSEGVGTSATYEQYF. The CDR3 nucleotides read TGTGCCAGCAGCGAGGGCGTGGGGACTAGCGCCACCTACGAGCAGTACTTC.

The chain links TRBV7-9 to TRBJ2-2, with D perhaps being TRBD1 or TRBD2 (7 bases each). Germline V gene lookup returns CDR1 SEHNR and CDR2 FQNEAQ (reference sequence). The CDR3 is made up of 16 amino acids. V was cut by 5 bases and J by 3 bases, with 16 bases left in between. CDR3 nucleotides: TGTGCCAGCAGCCGTCGCGCAGGGGGGGACACCGGGGAGCTGTTTTTT. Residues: CASSRRAGGDTGELFF.

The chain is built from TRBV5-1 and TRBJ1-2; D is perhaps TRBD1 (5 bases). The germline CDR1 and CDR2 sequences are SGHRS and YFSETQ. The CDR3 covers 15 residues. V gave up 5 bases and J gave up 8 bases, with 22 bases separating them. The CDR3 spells CASSFSTGPREGYTF. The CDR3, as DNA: TGCGCCAGCAGTTTTTCTACAGGACCCAGGGAAGGCTACACCTTC.

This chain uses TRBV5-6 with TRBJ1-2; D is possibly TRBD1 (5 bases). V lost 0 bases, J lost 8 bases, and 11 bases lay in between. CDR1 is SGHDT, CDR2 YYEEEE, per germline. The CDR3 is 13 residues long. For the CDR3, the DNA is TGTGCCAGCAGCTTGGGTCCAGGGTCGGGCTACACCTTC. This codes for CASSLGPGSGYTF.

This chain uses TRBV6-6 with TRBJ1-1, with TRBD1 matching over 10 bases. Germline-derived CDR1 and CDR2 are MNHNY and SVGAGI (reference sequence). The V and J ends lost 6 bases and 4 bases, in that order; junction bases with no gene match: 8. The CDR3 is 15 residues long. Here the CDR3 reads CASSRGQGVVTEAFF. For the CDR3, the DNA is TGTGCCAGCAGCCGCGGACAGGGGGTTGTCACTGAAGCTTTCTTT.

Written as DNA, the CDR3 is TGTGCCAGCAGCTTAGAGACAGGGGGTAATTCACCCCTCCACTTT. It encodes CASSLETGGNSPLHF. The V and J genes are TRBV7-6 and TRBJ1-6, with TRBD1 identical over 9 bases. Trimming at V came to 1 base and at J to 6 bases, leaving 1 base not matched to a gene. CDR1 and CDR2 (germline): SGHVS, FNYEAQ. This CDR3 spans 15 amino acids.

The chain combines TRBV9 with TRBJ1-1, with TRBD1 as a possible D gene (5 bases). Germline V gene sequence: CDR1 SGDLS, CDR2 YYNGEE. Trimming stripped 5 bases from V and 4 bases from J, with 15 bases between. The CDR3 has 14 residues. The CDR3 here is CASSAQDAVTEAFF. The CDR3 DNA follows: TGTGCCAGCAGTGCACAGGACGCGGTCACTGAAGCTTTCTTT.